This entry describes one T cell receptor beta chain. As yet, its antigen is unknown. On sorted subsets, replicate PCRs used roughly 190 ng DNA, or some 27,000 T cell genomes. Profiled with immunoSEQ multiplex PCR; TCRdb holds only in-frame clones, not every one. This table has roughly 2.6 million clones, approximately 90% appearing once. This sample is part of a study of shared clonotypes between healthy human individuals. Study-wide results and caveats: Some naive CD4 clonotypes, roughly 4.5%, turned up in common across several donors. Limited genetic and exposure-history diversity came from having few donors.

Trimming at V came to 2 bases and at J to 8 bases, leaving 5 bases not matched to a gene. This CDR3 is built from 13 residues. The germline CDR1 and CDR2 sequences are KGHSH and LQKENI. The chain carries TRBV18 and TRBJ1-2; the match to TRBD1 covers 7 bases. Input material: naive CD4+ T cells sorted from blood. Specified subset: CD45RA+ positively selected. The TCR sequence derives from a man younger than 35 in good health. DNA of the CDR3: TGTGCCAGCTCACCAGACAGGGAGTGGGGCTACACCTTC. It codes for CASSPDREWGYTF.